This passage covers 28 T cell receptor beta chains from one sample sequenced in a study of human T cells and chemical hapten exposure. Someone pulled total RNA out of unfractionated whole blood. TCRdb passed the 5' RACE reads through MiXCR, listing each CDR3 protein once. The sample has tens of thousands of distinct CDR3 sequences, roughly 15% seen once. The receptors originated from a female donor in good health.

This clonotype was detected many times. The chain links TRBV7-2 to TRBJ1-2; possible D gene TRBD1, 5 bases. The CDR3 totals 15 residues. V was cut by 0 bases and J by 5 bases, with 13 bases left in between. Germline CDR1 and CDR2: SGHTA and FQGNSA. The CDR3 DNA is TGTGCCAGCAGCTTAGCCGGGCAGGGAAATTATGGCTACACCTTC. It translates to CASSLAGQGNYGYTF.

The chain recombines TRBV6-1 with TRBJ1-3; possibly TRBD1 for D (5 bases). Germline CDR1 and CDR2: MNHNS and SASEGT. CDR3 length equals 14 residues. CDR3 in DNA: TGTCCAAGCGGGGGGGGATCCTCTGGAAACACCATATATTTT. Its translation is CPSGGGSSGNTIYF.

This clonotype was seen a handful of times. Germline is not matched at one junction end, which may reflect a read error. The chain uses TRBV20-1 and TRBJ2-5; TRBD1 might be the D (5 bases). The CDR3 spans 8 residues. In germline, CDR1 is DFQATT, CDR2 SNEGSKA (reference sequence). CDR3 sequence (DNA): TGCAGTGCTGAGCAGGGATCCTTC. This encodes CSAEQGSF.

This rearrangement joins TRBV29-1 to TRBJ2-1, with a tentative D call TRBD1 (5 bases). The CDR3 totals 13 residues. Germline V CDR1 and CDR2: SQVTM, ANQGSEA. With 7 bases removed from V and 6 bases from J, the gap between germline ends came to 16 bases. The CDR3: CSADIGVGNEQFF. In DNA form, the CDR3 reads TGCAGCGCGGACATTGGTGTGGGCAATGAGCAGTTCTTC.

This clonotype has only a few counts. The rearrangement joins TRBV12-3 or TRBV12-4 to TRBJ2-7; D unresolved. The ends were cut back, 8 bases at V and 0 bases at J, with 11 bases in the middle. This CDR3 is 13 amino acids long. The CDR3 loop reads CASSKENSYEQYF. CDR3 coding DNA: TGTGCCAGCTCCAAGGAGAACTCCTACGAGCAGTACTTC.

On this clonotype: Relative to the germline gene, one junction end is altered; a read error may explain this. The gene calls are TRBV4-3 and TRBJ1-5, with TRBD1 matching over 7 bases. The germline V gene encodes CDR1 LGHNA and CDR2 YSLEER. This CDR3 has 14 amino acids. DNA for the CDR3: TGCGCCAGCAGCCAGGACAGGAGCAATCAGCCCCAGCAATTT. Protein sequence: CASSQDRSNQPQQF.

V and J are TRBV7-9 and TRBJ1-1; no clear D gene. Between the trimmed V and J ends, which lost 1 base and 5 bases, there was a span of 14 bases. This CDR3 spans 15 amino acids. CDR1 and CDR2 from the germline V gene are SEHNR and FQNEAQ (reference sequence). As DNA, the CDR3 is TGTGCCAGCAGCTTAGGTGAAGGGTTAATGACTGAAGCTTTCTTT. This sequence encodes CASSLGEGLMTEAFF.

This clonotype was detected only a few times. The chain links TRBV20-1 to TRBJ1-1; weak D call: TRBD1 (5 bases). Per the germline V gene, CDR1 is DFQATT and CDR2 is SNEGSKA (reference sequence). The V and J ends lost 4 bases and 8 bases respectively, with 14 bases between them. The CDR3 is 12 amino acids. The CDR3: CSATAGTVEAFF. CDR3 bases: TGCAGTGCTACGGCCGGGACGGTCGAAGCTTTCTTT.

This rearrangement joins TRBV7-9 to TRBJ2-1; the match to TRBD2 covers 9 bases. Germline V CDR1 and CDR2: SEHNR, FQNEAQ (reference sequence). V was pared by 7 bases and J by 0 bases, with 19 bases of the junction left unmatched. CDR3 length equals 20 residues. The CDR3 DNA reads TGTGCCAGCACCACAACCGGGGGCGGGAGGGCCTCCGACTCCTACAATGAGCAGTTCTTC. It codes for CASTTTGGGRASDSYNEQFF.

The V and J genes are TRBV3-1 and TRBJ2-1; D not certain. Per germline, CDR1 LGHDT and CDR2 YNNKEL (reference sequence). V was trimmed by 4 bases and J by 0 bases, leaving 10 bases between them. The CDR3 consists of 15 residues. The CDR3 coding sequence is TGTGCCAGCAGCCCGACTCAGAGCTCCTACAATGAGCAGTTCTTC. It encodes CASSPTQSSYNEQFF.

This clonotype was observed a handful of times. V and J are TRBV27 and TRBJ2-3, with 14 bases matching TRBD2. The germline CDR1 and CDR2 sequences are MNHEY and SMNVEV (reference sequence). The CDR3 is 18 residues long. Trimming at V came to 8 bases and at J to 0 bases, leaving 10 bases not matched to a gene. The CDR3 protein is CASRRGTSGGPSTDTQYF. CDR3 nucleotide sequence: TGTGCCAGCCGACGCGGGACTAGCGGGGGCCCCAGCACAGATACGCAGTATTTT.

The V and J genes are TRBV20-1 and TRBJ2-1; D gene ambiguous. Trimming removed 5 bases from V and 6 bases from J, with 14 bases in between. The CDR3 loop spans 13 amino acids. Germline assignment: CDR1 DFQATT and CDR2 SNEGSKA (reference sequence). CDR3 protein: CSAPALVGNEQFF. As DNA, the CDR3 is TGCAGTGCTCCCGCGTTAGTGGGCAATGAGCAGTTCTTC.

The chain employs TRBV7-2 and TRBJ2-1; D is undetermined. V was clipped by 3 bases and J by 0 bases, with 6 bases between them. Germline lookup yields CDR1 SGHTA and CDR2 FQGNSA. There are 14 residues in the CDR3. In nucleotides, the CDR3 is TGTGCCAGCAGCTTTGAAAGCTCCTACAATGAGCAGTTCTTC. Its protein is CASSFESSYNEQFF.

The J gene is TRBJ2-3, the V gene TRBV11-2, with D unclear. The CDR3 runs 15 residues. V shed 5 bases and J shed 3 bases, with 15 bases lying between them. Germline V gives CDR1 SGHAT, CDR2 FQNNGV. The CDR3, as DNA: TGTGCCAGCAGCCAAGGGCAGCTTGGGACAGATACGCAGTATTTT. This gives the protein CASSQGQLGTDTQYF.

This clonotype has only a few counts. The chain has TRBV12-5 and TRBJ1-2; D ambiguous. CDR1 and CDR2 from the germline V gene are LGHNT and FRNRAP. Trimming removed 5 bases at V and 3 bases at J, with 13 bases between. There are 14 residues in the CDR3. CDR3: CASGLRPEDYGYTF. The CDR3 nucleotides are TGTGCTAGTGGTCTCCGGCCCGAGGACTATGGCTACACCTTC.

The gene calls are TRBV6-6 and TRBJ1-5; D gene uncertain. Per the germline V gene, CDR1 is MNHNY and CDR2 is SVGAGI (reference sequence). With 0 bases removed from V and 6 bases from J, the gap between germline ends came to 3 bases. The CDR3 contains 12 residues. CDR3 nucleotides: TGTGCCAGCAGTTACTCGAGTCAGCCCCAGCATTTT. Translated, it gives CASSYSSQPQHF.

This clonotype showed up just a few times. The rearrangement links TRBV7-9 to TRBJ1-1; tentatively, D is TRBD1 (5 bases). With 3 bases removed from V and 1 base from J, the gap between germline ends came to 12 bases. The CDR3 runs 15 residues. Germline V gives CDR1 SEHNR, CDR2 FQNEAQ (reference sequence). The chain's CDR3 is CASSFMIGENTEAFF. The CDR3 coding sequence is TGTGCCAGCAGCTTTATGATAGGGGAGAACACTGAAGCTTTCTTT.

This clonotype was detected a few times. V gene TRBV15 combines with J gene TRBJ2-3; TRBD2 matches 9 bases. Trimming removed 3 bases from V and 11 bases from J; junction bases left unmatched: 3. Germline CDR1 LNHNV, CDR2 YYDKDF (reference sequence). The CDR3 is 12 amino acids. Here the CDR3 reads CATSRREGRQYF. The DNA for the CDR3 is TGTGCCACCAGCAGGCGGGAGGGAAGGCAGTATTTT.

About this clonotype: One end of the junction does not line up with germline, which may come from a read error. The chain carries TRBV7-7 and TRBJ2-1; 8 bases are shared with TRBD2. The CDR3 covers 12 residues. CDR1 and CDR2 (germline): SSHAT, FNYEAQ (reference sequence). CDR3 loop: CASSLGLAEQFF. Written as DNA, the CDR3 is TGTGCTAGCAGCCTTGGACTAGCCGAGCAGTTCTTC.

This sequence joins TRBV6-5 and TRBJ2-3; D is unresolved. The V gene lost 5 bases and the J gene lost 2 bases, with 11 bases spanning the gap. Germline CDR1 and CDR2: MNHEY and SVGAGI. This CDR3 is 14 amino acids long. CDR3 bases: TGTGCCAGCAGTGCCGGACCAGTCACAGATACGCAGTATTTT. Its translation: CASSAGPVTDTQYF.

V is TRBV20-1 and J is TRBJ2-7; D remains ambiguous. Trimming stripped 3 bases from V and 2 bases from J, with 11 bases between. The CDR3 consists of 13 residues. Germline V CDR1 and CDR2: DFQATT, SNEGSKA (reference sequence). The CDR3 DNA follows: TGCAGTGCTAGGCCCGCTGACACCTACGAGCAGTACTTC. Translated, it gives CSARPADTYEQYF.

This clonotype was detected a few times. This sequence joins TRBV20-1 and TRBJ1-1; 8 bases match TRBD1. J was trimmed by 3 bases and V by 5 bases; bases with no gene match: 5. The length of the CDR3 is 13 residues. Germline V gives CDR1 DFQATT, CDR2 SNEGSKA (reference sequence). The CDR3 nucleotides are TGCAGTGCTCGGACAGGGAAAGACACTGAAGCTTTCTTT. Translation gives CSARTGKDTEAFF.

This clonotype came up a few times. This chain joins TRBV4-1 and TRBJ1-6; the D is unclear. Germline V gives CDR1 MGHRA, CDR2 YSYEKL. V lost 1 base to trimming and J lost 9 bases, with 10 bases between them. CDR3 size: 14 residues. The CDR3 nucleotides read TGCGCCAGCAGCCAAGCTGTGTTCGGTTCACCCCTCCACTTT. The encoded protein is CASSQAVFGSPLHF.

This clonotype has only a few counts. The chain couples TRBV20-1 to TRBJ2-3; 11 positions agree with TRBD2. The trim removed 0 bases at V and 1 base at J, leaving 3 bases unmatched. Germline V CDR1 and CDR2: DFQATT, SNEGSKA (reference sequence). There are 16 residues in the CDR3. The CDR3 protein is CSARDIAGGRTDTQYF. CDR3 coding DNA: TGCAGTGCTAGAGACATAGCGGGAGGGCGCACAGATACGCAGTATTTT.

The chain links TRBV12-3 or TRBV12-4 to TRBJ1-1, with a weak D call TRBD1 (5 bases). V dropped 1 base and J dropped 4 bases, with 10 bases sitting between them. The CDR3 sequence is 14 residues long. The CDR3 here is CASSLVVGGTEAFF. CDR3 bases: TGTGCCAGCAGTTTAGTCGTCGGGGGCACTGAAGCTTTCTTT.

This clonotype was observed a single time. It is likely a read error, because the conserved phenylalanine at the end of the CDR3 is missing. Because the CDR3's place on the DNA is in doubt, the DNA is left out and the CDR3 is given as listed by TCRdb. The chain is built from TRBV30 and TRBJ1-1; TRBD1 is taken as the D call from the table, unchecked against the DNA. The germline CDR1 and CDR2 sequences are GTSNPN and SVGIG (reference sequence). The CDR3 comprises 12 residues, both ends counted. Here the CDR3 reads CAWSDGYGGWGG.

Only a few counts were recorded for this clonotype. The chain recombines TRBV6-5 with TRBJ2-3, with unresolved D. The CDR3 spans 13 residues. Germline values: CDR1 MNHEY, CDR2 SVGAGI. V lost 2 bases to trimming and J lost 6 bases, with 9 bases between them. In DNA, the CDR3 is TGTGCCAGCAGTTACGCGAGGTGGGATACGCAGTATTTT. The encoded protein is CASSYARWDTQYF.

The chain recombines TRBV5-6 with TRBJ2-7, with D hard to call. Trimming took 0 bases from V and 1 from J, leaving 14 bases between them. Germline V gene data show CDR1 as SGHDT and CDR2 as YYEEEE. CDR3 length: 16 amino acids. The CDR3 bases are TGTGCCAGCAGCTTGGTGTGGCGGACCTCATCCTACGAGCAGTACTTC. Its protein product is CASSLVWRTSSYEQYF.